This TCR beta chain was recorded in a study of early T cells in non-severe SARS-CoV-2 infection. Whole-study context: Chains from this unsorted whole-blood bulk RNA could not be paired. Study conclusions and caveats: Database matching using VDJdb favored anti-spike CD8 responses, with private and CD4 specificities left missing.

This clonotype was picked up many times. Its antigen is not identified. Individual cDNA molecules carried attached unique molecular identifiers. In TCRdb, the 5' RACE reads were re-called with MiXCR into one record per CDR3 protein. The table shows about 63,000 distinct CDR3 sequences, with over 10% occurring only once. The CDR3 is made up of 16 amino acids. V gave up 0 bases and J gave up 1 base, with 10 bases separating them. Germline values: CDR1 MNHNS, CDR2 SASEGT. Sequencing was done on a sample of whole blood. The TCR comes from an adult who was a healthcare worker with PCR-confirmed SARS-CoV-2 infection or an uninfected control (not recorded which). The rearrangement links TRBV6-1 to TRBJ1-3; D gene unclear. CDR3 DNA sequence: TGTGCCAGCAGTGAAGCGCTTCCAGGTTCTGGAAACACCATATATTTT. This sequence encodes CASSEALPGSGNTIYF.